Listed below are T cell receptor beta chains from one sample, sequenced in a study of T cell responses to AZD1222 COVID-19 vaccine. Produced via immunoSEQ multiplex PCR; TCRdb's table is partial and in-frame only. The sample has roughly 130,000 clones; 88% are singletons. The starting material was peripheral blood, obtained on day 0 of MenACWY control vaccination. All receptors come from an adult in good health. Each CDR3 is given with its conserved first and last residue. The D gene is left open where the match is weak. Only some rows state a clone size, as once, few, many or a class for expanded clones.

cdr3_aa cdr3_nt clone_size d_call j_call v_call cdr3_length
CASSLVGGTEQFF TGTGCCAGCAGCTTAGTGGGAGGAACGGAGCAGTTCTTC . . TRBJ2-1 TRBV7-6 13
CASSSVNYEQYF TGTGCCAGCAGTTCAGTTAACTACGAGCAGTACTTC . . TRBJ2-7 TRBV28 12
CASSLDEETQYF TGTGCCAGCAGCTTGGACGAGGAGACCCAGTACTTC . . TRBJ2-5 TRBV5-6 12
CASSVEDRAYF TGTGCCAGCAGTGTCGAGGACAGGGCCTATTTT . TRBD1 TRBJ1-5 TRBV2 11
CASSLGGQVSQETQYF TGTGCCAGCAGCTTAGGAGGACAGGTTAGCCAAGAGACCCAGTACTTC . TRBD1 TRBJ2-5 TRBV7-9 16
CASSKRGNYGYTF TGTGCCAGCAGCAAAAGGGGGAACTATGGCTACACCTTC . . TRBJ1-2 TRBV21-1 13
CASSVQYEQYF TGTGCCAGCAGTGTACAGTACGAGCAGTACTTC . . TRBJ2-7 TRBV28 11
CASSHRGGDYEQYF TGCGCCAGCAGCCACAGGGGAGGGGACTACGAGCAGTACTTC . . TRBJ2-7 TRBV5-1 14
CAWSALRTNPEQYF TGTGCCTGGAGTGCCCTCAGAACGAATCCCGAGCAGTACTTC few . TRBJ2-7 TRBV30 14
CAIRKQGSSYEQYF TGTGCCATCAGGAAACAGGGGAGCTCCTACGAGCAGTACTTC . TRBD1 TRBJ2-7 TRBV10-3 14
CASSLSSGKAGYTF TGTGCCAGCAGCCTATCGAGCGGAAAAGCAGGCTACACCTTC . . TRBJ1-2 TRBV3-1/TRBV3-2 14
CASTGTSGLDTQYF TGTGCCAGCACTGGGACTAGCGGGCTAGATACGCAGTATTTT . . TRBJ2-3 TRBV21-1 14
CASSQALSRSIEQYF TGCGCCAGCAGCCAAGCCCTTTCCCGTAGCATAGAGCAGTACTTC . . TRBJ2-7 TRBV4-1 15
CASGLAGTNTGELFF TGTGCCAGCGGCCTTGCCGGGACGAACACCGGGGAGCTGTTTTTT . . TRBJ2-2 TRBV5-6 15
CASKGVDEQFF TGTGCCAGCAAGGGCGTGGATGAGCAGTTCTTC . . TRBJ2-1 TRBV9 11
CASSPGVRNTEAFF TGTGCCAGCTCACCCGGGGTCCGGAACACTGAAGCTTTCTTT . . TRBJ1-1 TRBV18 14
CASSMLAASTDTQYF TGTGCCAGTAGTATGTTAGCGGCTAGCACAGATACGCAGTATTTT . . TRBJ2-3 TRBV19 15
CASSTLAGGTGYTF TGTGCCAGTAGTACCCTGGCTGGGGGTACTGGCTACACCTTC . . TRBJ1-2 TRBV19 14
CASSRTGAPGANVLTF TGTGCCAGCAGCCGAACCGGGGCGCCTGGGGCCAACGTCCTGACTTTC . . TRBJ2-6 TRBV3-1/TRBV3-2 16
CASSLTGYGNYGYTF TGCGCCAGCAGTCTGACAGGGTACGGTAACTATGGCTACACCTTC once TRBD1 TRBJ1-2 TRBV4-1 15
CASSIGRRYEQYF TGTGCCAGTAGTATCGGGCGGCGCTACGAGCAGTACTTC . . TRBJ2-7 TRBV19 13
CASSSGTGIGYTF TGTGCCAGCAGTTCCGGGACAGGAATTGGCTACACCTTC few TRBD1 TRBJ1-2 TRBV28 13
CASSFAQGYGYTF TGTGCCAGCAGCTTCGCCCAGGGTTATGGCTACACCTTC . . TRBJ1-2 TRBV11-2 13
CATSPRDSTYEQYF TGTGCCACCAGCCCCCGGGACAGCACCTACGAGCAGTACTTC . TRBD1 TRBJ2-7 TRBV15 14
CASSNPAGRRNTIYF TGTGCCAGTAGCAACCCGGCAGGGAGAAGAAACACCATATATTTT few . TRBJ1-3 TRBV19 15
CASSQEVEQGDQPQHF TGCGCCAGCAGCCAAGAAGTGGAACAGGGGGATCAGCCCCAGCATTTT . TRBD1 TRBJ1-5 TRBV4-1 16
CAGRQGADGELFF TGTGCCGGAAGACAGGGGGCCGACGGGGAGCTGTTTTTT . TRBD1 TRBJ2-2 TRBV2 13
CASSLELAGRPGDTQYF TGCGCCAGCAGCTTGGAACTAGCGGGACGGCCGGGAGATACGCAGTATTTT . TRBD2 TRBJ2-3 TRBV5-1 17
CASSRLAEISTDTQYF TGTGCCAGCAGTCGTCTAGCGGAAATAAGCACAGATACGCAGTATTTT . TRBD2 TRBJ2-3 TRBV7-3 16
CASSGPFQETQYF TGTGCCAGTAGTGGCCCCTTTCAAGAGACCCAGTACTTC . . TRBJ2-5 TRBV19 13
CASSWTGTSGSSSTDTQYF TGCGCCAGCAGCTGGACCGGGACTAGCGGGAGTTCAAGCACAGATACGCAGTATTTT . TRBD2 TRBJ2-3 TRBV5-1 19
CASRPGVSTGEQYF TGTGCCAGTCGCCCCGGGGTTTCGACGGGGGAGCAGTACTTC . . TRBJ2-7 TRBV3-1/TRBV3-2 14
CASRSGTSVGKNIQYF TGTGCCAGCAGGTCCGGGACTAGCGTCGGCAAAAACATTCAGTACTTC . TRBD2 TRBJ2-4 TRBV28 16
CASSYLAGLSYEQYF TGTGCCAGCAGTTACCTAGCGGGGCTATCCTACGAGCAGTACTTC . TRBD2 TRBJ2-7 TRBV6-6 15
CASSSLSSAPYEQYF TGTGCCAGCAGCTCCCTGAGTTCGGCGCCCTACGAGCAGTACTTC once . TRBJ2-7 TRBV5-5 15
CASTLDRAYGYTF TGTGCCAGCACCTTGGACAGGGCATATGGCTACACCTTC once TRBD1 TRBJ1-2 TRBV12-3/TRBV12-4 13
CAWSVQTGRTDTQYF TGTGCCTGGAGTGTACAAACGGGAAGGACAGATACGCAGTATTTT . . TRBJ2-3 TRBV30 15